The next 4 T cell receptor beta chains were all read from a single sample in a study of preoperative IRX-2 immunotherapy in early breast cancer. The protocol was immunoSEQ multiplex PCR, while the TCRdb copy is restricted to in-frame clones and leaves out a portion. This table holds 25,000 to 30,000 clones, over 75% found once. Sample treatment: preoperative locoregional IRX-2 cytokine immunotherapy. Sampling was conducted from a patient treated with IRX-2 immunotherapy. These receptors all come from a human donor with breast cancer.

The chain employs TRBV7-6 and TRBJ2-5; 7 nucleotides match TRBD2. This CDR3 comprises 15 residues. Losses at the gene ends were 5 bases for V and 3 bases for J; bases not matched to a gene: 9. Germline V gives CDR1 SGHVS, CDR2 FNYEAQ. The CDR3 reads CASSPHGTIKETQYF. The CDR3 DNA sequence: TGTGCCAGCAGCCCCCACGGGACTATTAAAGAGACCCAGTACTTC.

V is TRBV7-1 and J is TRBJ2-5; TRBD2 aligns across 12 bases. TRBV7-1 is designated an ORF whose function remains uncertain. The length of the CDR3 is 16 residues. V was clipped by 5 bases and J by 2 bases; unmatched bases: 6. The CDR3 sequence: CASSPGLAGIQETQYF. The CDR3 bases are TGTGCCAGCAGCCCTGGACTAGCGGGAATTCAAGAGACCCAGTACTTC.

J is TRBJ2-7 and V is TRBV12-1. TRBV12-1 is recorded as a pseudogene. The CDR3 spans 14 residues. The CDR3 here is CASSYRDGSAWPYF. The CDR3 nucleotides are TGTGCCAGCAGCTACCGGGACGGTTCCGCCTGGCCGTACTTC.

The chain has TRBV28 and TRBJ2-3; 7 nucleotides align to TRBD1. CDR3 size: 14 residues. The V gene end was trimmed by 2 bases and the J gene end by 2 bases; junction bases not matched to a gene: 1. Germline V lookup: CDR1 MDHEN, CDR2 SYDVKM. CDR3 coding DNA: TGTGCCAGCAGTTTAGGGACAGACACAGATACGCAGTATTTT. It codes for CASSLGTDTDTQYF.